Presented here are 5 T cell receptor beta chains from one specimen sequenced in a study of T cells in Graves' hyperthyroidism and ophthalmopathy. Regions amplified from RNA transcripts were the TCR beta CDR3 regions. HTBI primers were the set used in a first-round RT-PCR of the TCR CDR3. TCRdb independently ran MiXCR on the multiplex PCR reads; one entry per CDR3 protein. The data hold about 760,000 distinct CDR3 sequences, with over 35% observed a single time. Sequencing was performed on blood. The receptor source for this set is a woman in her 40s with Graves' hyperthyroidism.

This clonotype was detected many times. The chain is built from TRBV10-3 and TRBJ1-2; D remains ambiguous. The CDR3 covers 14 residues. The ends were cut back, 0 bases at V and 5 bases at J, with 10 bases in the middle. Germline CDR1 reads ENHRY; CDR2 reads SYGVKD. The CDR3: CAISESLDAYGYTF. CDR3 DNA: TGTGCCATCAGTGAGTCTCTAGACGCATATGGCTACACCTTC.

The chain couples TRBV4-1 to TRBJ1-4, with TRBD1 as a possible D gene (5 bases). V was clipped by 1 base and J by 8 bases, with 17 bases between them. The CDR3 covers 16 residues. CDR1 is MGHRA, CDR2 YSYEKL, per germline. CDR3 protein: CASSQGGQAWEEKLFF. The CDR3 nucleotides read TGCGCCAGCAGCCAAGGGGGCCAGGCATGGGAGGAAAAACTGTTTTTT.

There are many counts of this clonotype. The chain recombines TRBV10-1 with TRBJ1-1; a weak D match, TRBD1 (6 bases). The V end was cut by 0 bases, the J end by 2 bases, with 19 bases between. This CDR3 is 18 amino acids long. Germline V gene lookup returns CDR1 WNHNN and CDR2 SYGVQD (reference sequence). CDR3 sequence reads: CASSESGQGKPRNTEAFF. The CDR3 DNA follows: TGCGCCAGCAGTGAGTCGGGGCAGGGGAAACCGAGAAACACTGAAGCTTTCTTT.

On this clonotype: One end of the junction fails to match germline, which may point to a read error. The J gene is TRBJ1-1, the V gene TRBV7-2; perhaps TRBD1 as D (5 bases). This CDR3 is built from 17 residues. The germline gives CDR1 SGHTA, CDR2 FQGNSA. CDR3: CASSQDGGIGLDTEAFF. The CDR3 DNA reads as TGCGCCAGCAGCCAAGATGGGGGGATAGGTTTGGACACTGAAGCTTTCTTT.

The gene calls are TRBV7-8 and TRBJ1-2; a possible D gene is TRBD1 (6 bases). The ends were cut back, 6 bases at V and 3 bases at J, with 14 bases in the middle. The CDR3 covers 14 residues. Germline V gene lookup returns CDR1 SGHVS and CDR2 FQNEAQ. The CDR3 DNA sequence: TGTGCCAGCAGTTCCCTAAGGGGGTACTATGGCTACACCTTC. Translation: CASSSLRGYYGYTF.